Presented here are 18 T cell receptor beta chains from one specimen sequenced in a study of tumor-infiltrating lymphocytes in primary liver carcinoma. Both RNA and DNA were isolated together from around 20-30 mg of bulk tissue that had not been sorted. A constant-region primer served to make TCR beta cDNA from roughly 540 ng total RNA. Libraries covering TCR beta were generated through three nested multiplex PCR rounds (using a slightly modified ARM-PCR). The opening two PCR rounds, 10 cycles each, paired TRBV1-TRBV30 forward primers with a C-beta reverse primer. TCRdb re-analysed the multiplex PCR reads in MiXCR, keeping a single row per CDR3 protein. This sample has 60,000 or so distinct CDR3 sequences, with 55% to 75% found just once. Sample: liver tumor tissue from sampling region 2. Subset defined: tumor region T2, inferior pole. These receptors were collected from a man aged 35 to 55 with primary liver carcinoma and hepatitis B virus infection.

This clonotype is a singleton in its sample. This sequence joins TRBV4-2 and TRBJ1-2, with D possibly being TRBD1 (6 bases). The CDR3 has 15 amino acids. Germline CDR1 is LGHNA and CDR2 is YNFKEQ. The CDR3 sequence is CPISQDMGRGRGYTF. In DNA, the CDR3 is TGTCCCATCAGCCAAGATATGGGCAGGGGTCGTGGCTACACCTTC.

The J gene is TRBJ2-1, the V gene TRBV11-2; D is unclear. The V and J ends lost 0 bases and 7 bases respectively, with 16 bases between them. Per the germline V gene, CDR1 is SGHAT and CDR2 is FQNNGV. CDR3 size: 16 residues. CDR3: CASSLELLMRMNEQFF. In DNA form, the CDR3 reads TGTGCCAGCAGCTTAGAGCTCCTAATGCGAATGAATGAGCAGTTCTTC.

On this clonotype: One end of the junction fails to match germline, which may point to a read error. V gene TRBV11-2 combines with J gene TRBJ2-7, with a weak D call TRBD2 (5 bases). In germline, CDR1 is SGHAT, CDR2 FQNNGV. This CDR3 is 14 amino acids long. The DNA of the CDR3 is TGTGCCAGGAGCTTAACCGAGGGAGCCTACGAGCAGTACTTC. This gives the protein CARSLTEGAYEQYF.

The chain combines TRBV4-1 with TRBJ1-2, with a tentative D call TRBD1 (5 bases). CDR3 length equals 16 residues. Per germline, CDR1 MGHRA and CDR2 YSYEKL. The CDR3, as DNA: TGCGACATCAGCCAAGAGGGATGGGGCTCGGTCGATGGCTACACCTTC. Amino acids: CDISQEGWGSVDGYTF.

This clonotype was found many times. The chain is built from TRBV10-3 and TRBJ2-1; D gene ambiguous. Trimming pared 4 bases from V and 5 bases from J, leaving 9 bases between. Germline lookup yields CDR1 ENHRY and CDR2 SYGVKD. The CDR3 runs to 13 residues. CDR3 in DNA: TGTGCCATCAGTGGGGTATCCGACAATGAGCAGTTCTTC. This codes for CAISGVSDNEQFF.

On this clonotype: The junction does not match germline at one end; this may be a read error. The chain combines TRBV4-2 with TRBJ1-1, with 8 nucleotides matching TRBD1. Germline-derived CDR1 and CDR2 are LGHNA and YNFKEQ. The CDR3 loop spans 17 amino acids. CDR3 coding DNA: TGTGCCAGTAGCCAAGAGTACGGACAGGGTTTATGGACTGAAGGTTTCTTT. Its translation is CASSQEYGQGLWTEGFF.

This clonotype was picked up many times. The chain combines TRBV7-8 with TRBJ1-6, with TRBD1 matching over 11 bases. Germline CDR1 and CDR2: SGHVS and FQNEAQ. J lost 6 bases, V lost 1 base, and 2 bases had no gene match. This CDR3 is built from 16 residues. The CDR3 bases are TGTGCCAGCAGCTTAGTAGGGACAGGGGGTAATTCACCCCTCCACTTT. Protein product: CASSLVGTGGNSPLHF.

This clonotype appeared a few times. The missing conserved phenylalanine or tryptophan at the end of this CDR3 makes a read error likely. The chain employs TRBV12-3 or TRBV12-4 and TRBJ1-2; D perhaps matches TRBD1 (5 bases). The CDR3 is 17 residues long. The V gene lost 4 bases and the J gene lost 3 bases, with 21 bases spanning the gap. In DNA, the CDR3 is TGTGCCAGCAGTTATTTCCGGGCAGGGAAGACGGACTATGGCTACACCTTA. Protein sequence: CASSYFRAGKTDYGYTL.

This clonotype was found a few times. The junction does not match germline at one end; this may be a read error. The rearrangement uses TRBV4-1 and TRBJ2-3, with D maybe TRBD2 (5 bases). Germline CDR1 and CDR2: MGHRA and YSYEKL. This CDR3 spans 18 amino acids. CDR3 in amino acids: CARSQNIALAGVTDTQYF. DNA for the CDR3: TGCGCCAGGAGCCAGAACATTGCCCTAGCAGGAGTCACCGATACGCAGTATTTT.

This clonotype has more than one count but fewer than ten. This chain links TRBV30 with TRBJ2-7, with 12 bases identical to TRBD2. The CDR3 totals 14 residues. V was clipped by 5 bases and J by 4 bases; unmatched bases: 6. The germline CDR1 and CDR2 sequences are GTSNPN and SVGIG (reference sequence). The CDR3 spells CAWGGTSGYYEQYF. CDR3 bases: TGTGCCTGGGGAGGGACTAGCGGGTATTACGAGCAGTACTTC.

This clonotype has a count of ten or more. The chain employs TRBV4-1 and TRBJ2-1; 7 nucleotides align to TRBD2. V dropped 4 bases and J dropped 4; count of bases not matched to a gene: 7. This CDR3 is built from 15 residues. CDR1 is MGHRA, CDR2 YSYEKL, per germline. In nucleotides, the CDR3 is TGCGCCAGCAGCCTCCGGAATAGCGGGTACAATGAGCAGTTCTTC. Amino acids: CASSLRNSGYNEQFF.

To note about this clonotype: A read error may produce the germline difference seen at one junction end. The genes are TRBV6-5 and TRBJ1-6, with a possible D match to TRBD1 (6 bases). The V gene's germline CDR1 is MNHEY and CDR2 SVGAGI. CDR3 length: 18 residues. The CDR3 DNA reads as TGTGCCAGCAGTTACGCAATTCCAGGGGAAGGGCATAATTCACCCCTCCCCTTT. Protein product: CASSYAIPGEGHNSPLPF.

This clonotype was recorded at least ten times. The V gene is TRBV6-2 or TRBV6-3, the J gene TRBJ2-5; D perhaps matches TRBD2 (6 bases). This CDR3 is built from 16 residues. Germline CDR1 is MNHEY and CDR2 is SVGEGT. Trimming pared 5 bases from V and 3 bases from J, leaving 19 bases between. DNA for the CDR3: TGTGCCAGCAGTCAATCGACGGCAGCGGGCGAAGAGACCCAGTACTTC. Translating it yields CASSQSTAAGEETQYF.

Concerning this clonotype: In this CDR3 the conserved last residue, phenylalanine or tryptophan, is missing, so a read error is likely. The chain couples TRBV5-1 to TRBJ1-3; D gene uncertain. V was shortened by 1 base and J by 0 bases, with 8 bases between the two germline ends. The CDR3 contains 15 residues. Germline CDR1 and CDR2: SGHRS and YFSETQ. This chain's CDR3 is CASSLNRNSGNTIYL. Here the CDR3 DNA reads TGCGCCAGCAGCTTGAATAGAAACTCTGGAAACACCATATATTTG.

Comments on this clonotype: The junction departs from the called germline gene at one end, perhaps through a read error. V and J are TRBV11-2 and TRBJ2-5; D unclear. The CDR3 has 13 residues. Germline V gene data show CDR1 as SGHAT and CDR2 as FQNNGV. The CDR3 DNA sequence: TGTGCCAGCTGCATAGTTCTGGAAGAGACGCAGTACTTC. Residues: CASCIVLEETQYF. The full variable domain, its missing parts supplied by reference TRBV11-2 and TRBJ2-5, is EAGVAQSPRYKIIEKRQSVAFWCNPISGHATLYWYQQILGQGPKLLIQFQNNGVVDDSQLPKDRFSAERLKGVDSTLKIQPAKLEDSAVYLCASCIVLEETQYFGPGTRLLVL.

This clonotype was found a few times. At one end the junction does not follow the germline gene, possibly because of a read error. The rearrangement uses TRBV5-1 and TRBJ2-2, with D maybe TRBD1 (5 bases). The CDR3 is made up of 16 amino acids. Germline CDR1 SGHRS, CDR2 YFSETQ. The CDR3 sequence is CANSLHHRTNTEELFF. As DNA, the CDR3 is TGCGCCAACAGCTTACATCACAGGACGAACACCGAGGAGCTGTTTTTT.

About this clonotype: The CDR3 ends on some other residue instead of the conserved phenylalanine or tryptophan, so this is likely a read error. This chain joins TRBV6-5 and TRBJ2-1; 8 nucleotides align to TRBD2. Germline CDR1 reads MNHEY; CDR2 reads SVGAGI. With V trimmed by 6 bases and J by 9 bases, 10 bases remained unmatched. This CDR3 comprises 14 residues. CDR3 sequence: CASRQRESPGEQFS. CDR3 DNA sequence: TGTGCCAGCAGGCAGCGGGAGAGTCCAGGTGAGCAGTTCTCC.

The V call is TRBV4-2, the J call TRBJ2-5; TRBD1 matches 9 bases. The CDR3 loop spans 16 amino acids. The J segment lost 5 bases and the V segment lost 0 bases, leaving 7 bases of the junction unmatched. Germline CDR1 reads LGHNA; CDR2 reads YNFKEQ. The CDR3 here is CASSQDRTGGYETQYF. DNA of the CDR3: TGTGCCAGCAGCCAAGATAGAACAGGGGGCTACGAGACCCAGTACTTC.